Each of the 28 T cell receptor beta chains below was sequenced from the same sample in a study of tumor-infiltrating lymphocytes in primary liver carcinoma. Using a constant-region primer together with ProtoScript II reverse transcriptase, TCR beta cDNA was made from 500 ng of total RNA. Amplification in three nested multiplex PCR rounds with slightly modified ARM-PCR gave rise to TCR beta libraries. Researchers ran the first two PCR rounds for roughly 11 cycles each with TRBV1-TRBV30 forward primers and a C-beta reverse primer. From the multiplex PCR reads, TCRdb called clonotypes with MiXCR, one entry per CDR3 protein. The sample lists 45,000 or so distinct CDR3 sequences; around 80% were seen once. RNA and DNA were co-extracted from roughly 20-30 mg of unsorted bulk tissue. The specimen was tumor-adjacent normal liver tissue. These receptors were taken from a woman aged 25-40 years with primary liver carcinoma and hepatitis B virus infection.

About this clonotype itself: One end of the junction varies from germline; a read error may be responsible. CDR3 DNA sequence: TGCGCCAACAGCCAAGAACGCACATATACGCAGTATTTT. Protein product: CANSQERTYTQYF. The chain links TRBV4-3 to TRBJ2-3; the D is unclear. Germline V CDR1 and CDR2: LGHNA, YSLEER. This CDR3 contains 13 residues.

The sample holds many counts of this clonotype. J is TRBJ2-2 and V is TRBV5-4; D perhaps matches TRBD2 (5 bases). V was shortened by 3 bases and J by 4 bases, with 13 bases between the two germline ends. The CDR3 length is 15 residues. Per the germline V gene, CDR1 is SGHNT and CDR2 is YYREEE (reference sequence). CDR3 sequence (DNA): TGTGCCAGCAGCTCTTGGAGGTCGGGCACCGGGGAGCTGTTTTTT. The encoded protein is CASSSWRSGTGELFF.

This rearrangement joins TRBV6-5 to TRBJ2-1, with 7 bases identical to TRBD2. V was pared by 7 bases and J by 6 bases, with 9 bases of the junction left unmatched. The CDR3 is made up of 14 amino acids. The germline gives CDR1 MNHEY, CDR2 SVGAGI. The CDR3 sequence: CASIPGLIVNEQFF. The CDR3 DNA is TGTGCCAGCATCCCGGGACTAATCGTCAATGAGCAGTTCTTC.

Ten or more counts support this clonotype. The V call is TRBV10-3, the J call TRBJ2-7; D may be TRBD1 (6 bases). Germline lookup yields CDR1 ENHRY and CDR2 SYGVKD. Deletions cut 7 bases from V and 0 bases from J, with 13 bases between. The CDR3 spans 14 residues. CDR3: CAIKEDSYSYEQYF. The CDR3 DNA follows: TGTGCCATCAAAGAGGACAGTTACTCCTACGAGCAGTACTTC.

The genes are TRBV6-2 or TRBV6-3 and TRBJ2-7; possibly TRBD1 for D (6 bases). V was cut by 9 bases and J by 6 bases, with 24 bases left in between. In germline, CDR1 is MNHEY, CDR2 SVGEGT. The CDR3 consists of 15 residues. The CDR3 here is CASITPRQATCEQYF. For the CDR3, the DNA is TGTGCCAGTATTACCCCCCGACAGGCTACCTGCGAGCAGTACTTC.

Turning to this clonotype: Being one base from a much bigger clone, this may be a read error. The rearrangement uses TRBV6-6 and TRBJ2-1; 12 bases align to TRBD2. The V gene's germline CDR1 is MNHNY and CDR2 SVGAGI (reference sequence). This CDR3 has 16 residues. This chain's CDR3 is CASSYTSGRFYNDQFF. DNA of the CDR3: TGTGCCAGCAGTTACACTAGCGGGAGGTTCTACAATGATCAGTTCTTC.

The chain is built from TRBV12-5 and TRBJ2-5; 8 bases are shared with TRBD2. Germline V gene sequence: CDR1 LGHNT, CDR2 FRNRAP. This CDR3 contains 17 residues. V dropped 6 bases and J dropped 4; count of bases not matched to a gene: 16. The chain's CDR3 is CASGLPRAGVGRETQYF. The CDR3 nucleotides are TGTGCTAGTGGCTTGCCGAGAGCGGGAGTCGGGCGAGAGACCCAGTACTTC.

In this sample, this clonotype is medium-sized. Without the conserved terminal phenylalanine or tryptophan, this CDR3 likely stems from a read error. It is unclear where the CDR3 begins or ends on the DNA, so no DNA is shown, and the CDR3 is as TCRdb lists it. The J gene is TRBJ1-2, the V gene TRBV4-1; TRBD1 is taken as the D call from the table, unchecked against the DNA. The CDR3 is 18 amino acids in total, end residues counted. Germline V gene sequence: CDR1 MGHRA, CDR2 YSYEKL. The CDR3 loop reads CASSQVHVSPGQAIGLLQ.

The chain employs TRBV6-2 or TRBV6-3 and TRBJ2-3; maybe TRBD2 (6 bases). The germline CDR1 and CDR2 sequences are MNHEY and SVGEGT. With 2 bases removed from V and 5 bases from J, the gap between germline ends came to 11 bases. The CDR3 length is 14 residues. The CDR3 loop reads CASSYVISGDTQYF. The CDR3 DNA reads as TGTGCCAGCAGTTACGTGATTAGCGGAGATACGCAGTATTTT.

Remarks on this clonotype: No conserved phenylalanine or tryptophan is present at the end of the CDR3, so a read error is the likely explanation. It is unclear where the CDR3 begins or ends on the DNA, so no DNA is shown, and the CDR3 is as TCRdb lists it. The chain carries TRBV29-1 and TRBJ2-3; the DNA was not used to check the table's D call, TRBD1. The CDR3 length equals 13 residues, ends included. CDR1 SQVTM and CDR2 ANQGSEA come from the germline V gene. The CDR3 reads CSVVGGSRDTQCS.

This clonotype has at least ten counts. The gene calls are TRBV7-8 and TRBJ2-7; maybe TRBD1 (5 bases). Germline V gene sequence: CDR1 SGHVS, CDR2 FQNEAQ. Trimming shortened V by 3 bases and J by 7 bases, and 16 bases separated the two germline ends. CDR3 length: 14 amino acids. CDR3 in DNA: TGTGCCAGCAGCTTGCGGACATATGACGGGGAGCAGTACTTC. Protein product: CASSLRTYDGEQYF.

This clonotype was detected many times. The chain combines TRBV7-9 with TRBJ1-1; the match to TRBD1 covers 7 bases. Trimming removed 8 bases from V and 11 bases from J; junction bases left unmatched: 8. The germline V gene encodes CDR1 SEHNR and CDR2 FQNEAQ (reference sequence). The CDR3 length is 11 residues. CDR3 DNA: TGTGCCAGCTCGACAGGGATTTTTGCTTTCTTT. This encodes CASSTGIFAFF.

Note on this clonotype: Germline and junction disagree at one end, which may indicate a read error. V and J are TRBV29-1 and TRBJ2-7; maybe TRBD2 (5 bases). The CDR3 totals 14 residues. Germline lookup yields CDR1 SQVTM and CDR2 ANQGSEA. CDR3 region: CSAEEDGTSYEQYF. The CDR3 coding sequence is TGCAGCGCTGAAGAGGACGGAACTAGCTACGAGCAGTACTTC.

This clonotype was picked up a small number of times. A junction boundary mismatches the germline segment, possibly from a read error. V and J are TRBV7-9 and TRBJ2-1, with D possibly matching TRBD1 (7 bases). CDR3 length: 14 residues. Germline V CDR1 and CDR2: SEHNR, FQNEAQ (reference sequence). DNA of the CDR3: TGTGCCAGCAGCCCCAGGGGGGAGACTTGGGAGGCGTCCTTC. Protein sequence: CASSPRGETWEASF.

On this clonotype: A read error may be the cause here, since a much bigger clone is one base away. As DNA, the CDR3 is TGTGCCAGCAGTGCGAACAGGGGGGACGCAGATACGCACTATTTT. Translated: CASSANRGDADTHYF. V gene TRBV25-1 combines with J gene TRBJ2-3; 8 bases map to TRBD1. CDR1 MGHDK and CDR2 SYGVNS come from the germline V gene. The CDR3 length is 15 residues. The variable domain in full, completed from reference TRBV25-1 and TRBJ2-3, reads EADIYQTPRYLVIGTGKKITLECSQTMGHDKMYWYQQDPGMELHLIHYSYGVNSTEKGDLSSESTVSRIRTEHFPLTLESARPSHTSQYLCASSANRGDADTHYFGPGTRLTVL.

For this clonotype: At one end, the junction sequence differs from germline, possibly due to a read error. The chain recombines TRBV29-1 with TRBJ2-2; perhaps TRBD2 as D (7 bases). The germline gives CDR1 SQVTM, CDR2 ANQGSEA. The CDR3 has 13 amino acids. CDR3 sequence reads: CSIGRRDTGELIF. DNA for the CDR3: TGCAGTATCGGGAGGAGGGACACCGGGGAGCTGATTTTT.

This clonotype was detected once. J is TRBJ2-7 and V is TRBV6-2 or TRBV6-3; D unresolved. This CDR3 has 13 residues. The ends were cut back, 10 bases at V and 5 bases at J, with 18 bases in the middle. The germline V gene has CDR1 MNHEY and CDR2 SVGEGT. The CDR3 DNA reads TGTGCCATCCCCACCCTGGGGAACCACGAGCAGTACTTC. This encodes CAIPTLGNHEQYF.

This clonotype showed up many times. The rearrangement uses TRBV12-3 or TRBV12-4 and TRBJ1-4; the match to TRBD1 covers 10 bases. This CDR3 is built from 17 residues. J lost 4 bases, V lost 6 bases, and 11 bases had no gene match. CDR3 sequence: CASRSGTGVRGNEKLFF. CDR3 DNA sequence: TGTGCCAGCAGATCCGGGACAGGGGTCCGGGGTAATGAAAAACTGTTTTTT.

This clonotype is deemed medium-sized. V and J are TRBV12-3 or TRBV12-4 and TRBJ1-1; TRBD1 might be the D (5 bases). This CDR3 has 14 amino acids. The ends were cut back, 3 bases at V and 4 bases at J, with 12 bases in the middle. Here the CDR3 DNA reads TGTGCCAGCAGTTTGGGTGGGGGTGGCACTGAAGCTTTCTTT. This encodes CASSLGGGGTEAFF.

As regards this clonotype: This is likely a read error, given that the CDR3 carries no conserved phenylalanine or tryptophan at its end. The limits of the CDR3 on the DNA are not certain, so only TCRdb's listed CDR3 is given. The rearrangement links TRBV11-3 to TRBJ2-1; the table calls TRBD2, which could not be checked here. The CDR3 contains 13 residues when both ends are counted. Germline V CDR1 and CDR2: SGHNT, YENEEA. The CDR3 sequence: CVSSLDGSNEQLY.

The chain combines TRBV18 with TRBJ1-4; no definite D call. In germline, CDR1 is KGHSH, CDR2 LQKENI. The CDR3 has 13 residues. Trimming stripped 1 base from V and 8 bases from J, with 8 bases between. CDR3 DNA sequence: TGTGCCAGCTCACCACTTGTCGGGGAAAAACTGTTTTTT. It is translated as CASSPLVGEKLFF.

The chain combines TRBV19 with TRBJ1-1, with D possibly matching TRBD1 (5 bases). The CDR3 length is 12 residues. Trimming took 7 bases from V and 4 from J, leaving 10 bases between them. Germline V lookup: CDR1 LNHDA, CDR2 SQIVND (reference sequence). The CDR3 spells CASTQGGTEAFF. The DNA of the CDR3 is TGTGCCAGTACCCAGGGAGGCACTGAAGCTTTCTTT.

As regards this clonotype: It may be a read error: a sequence one base away is much more abundant. CDR3 amino acids: CASSSTSARNIQYF. The CDR3 nucleotides read TGTGCCAGCAGTAGTACTAGTGCTCGAAACATTCAGTACTTC. The gene calls are TRBV28 and TRBJ2-4, with D perhaps TRBD2 (5 bases). Between the trimmed V and J ends, which lost 5 bases and 6 bases, there was a span of 14 bases. Germline V gene data show CDR1 as MDHEN and CDR2 as SYDVKM. This CDR3 region has 14 residues.

As to this clonotype: The junction differs from germline at one of its ends, possibly a read error. V and J are TRBV6-2 or TRBV6-3 and TRBJ1-5, with a weak D call TRBD1 (6 bases). This CDR3 spans 13 amino acids. Germline V gene sequence: CDR1 MNHEY, CDR2 SVGEGT. CDR3 DNA: TGTGTCAGCAGTTACCGGGACAATCGGCCCCAGCACTTT. Amino acids: CVSSYRDNRPQHF.

Comments on this clonotype: As the CDR3 is not closed by the conserved phenylalanine or tryptophan, this likely results from a read error. The chain uses TRBV6-5 and TRBJ2-1; 7 bases are a match to TRBD2. This CDR3 has 14 residues. J lost 6 bases, V lost 5 bases, and 7 bases had no gene match. The germline CDR1 and CDR2 sequences are MNHEY and SVGAGI. CDR3 nucleotide sequence: TGTGCCAGCAGTACGGGACTAACGGTCAATGAGCAGTTCTGC. Its translation is CASSTGLTVNEQFC.

As to this clonotype: The junction and the germline gene differ at one end; a read error may be behind it. The genes are TRBV11-2 and TRBJ2-5, with D possibly TRBD1 on 6 matching bases. Per the germline V gene, CDR1 is SGHAT and CDR2 is FQNNGV. The CDR3 contains 16 residues. The DNA of the CDR3 is TGTGCTAGCAGCACAAGAACAGGGAGCGCGGAAGAGACCCAGTACTTC. This codes for CASSTRTGSAEETQYF. Looking up the rest from reference TRBV11-2 and TRBJ2-5 gives the full variable domain: EAGVAQSPRYKIIEKRQSVAFWCNPISGHATLYWYQQILGQGPKLLIQFQNNGVVDDSQLPKDRFSAERLKGVDSTLKIQPAKLEDSAVYLCASSTRTGSAEETQYFGPGTRLLVL.

This clonotype was recorded only once. Relative to the germline gene, one junction end is altered; a read error may explain this. This chain joins TRBV5-6 and TRBJ2-6, with D possibly TRBD1 on 5 matching bases. The CDR3 contains 19 residues. Looked up from germline, CDR1 is SGHDT and CDR2 is YYEEEE. The CDR3, as DNA: TGTGCCAGCTGCCAATCCGAGACATTCTTCCCCACTGGGGCCAACGTCCTGACTTTT. It yields the protein CASCQSETFFPTGANVLTF.

Regarding this clonotype: Mismatch with germline at one junction end may stem from a read error. This chain uses TRBV29-1 with TRBJ2-6; possibly TRBD1 for D (5 bases). The CDR3 is 13 residues long. Germline CDR1 reads SQVTM; CDR2 reads ANQGSEA. The CDR3 region has the DNA TGCAGCGTTCAAGGAACTGGGGCCAACATCCTGACCTTC. Translating it yields CSVQGTGANILTF.